Here is one TCR beta chain with its context. The record originates from a study of T cell changes during pregnancy in multiple sclerosis. Sequencing was performed with immunoSEQ multiplex PCR; in TCRdb, only in-frame clones are kept and a portion is missing. The sample gives about 61,000 clones, approximately 90% of which show up once; 0.89% is in the top ten. The CDR3 consists of 12 residues. Looked up from germline, CDR1 is SEHNR and CDR2 is FQNEAQ (reference sequence). Trimming removed 6 bases from V and 14 bases from J, with 14 bases in between. Source: peripheral blood, taken in the first trimester of pregnancy. The sequence was collected from a female donor in good health, enrolled as a control in a pregnancy study. This chain links TRBV7-9 with TRBJ1-6; D perhaps matches TRBD1 (6 bases). This chain's CDR3 is CASSLRDTTLHF. CDR3 coding DNA: TGTGCCAGCAGTTTACGGGACACCACCCTCCACTTT.